The 29 T cell receptor beta chains presented below share a single source sample, sequenced in a study of blood T cell repertoires in COVID-19. The data were produced by immunoSEQ multiplex PCR, yet TCRdb's version contains in-frame clones alone and is incomplete. The table shows 150,000 to 200,000 clones, with approximately 80% occurring only once. Specimen: PBMCs or T cells enriched from blood (not recorded which). Source of these receptors: a man in his fifties or sixties who had been exposed to COVID-19.

This rearrangement joins TRBV11-2 to TRBJ2-2; D possibly corresponds to TRBD1 (5 bases). In germline, CDR1 is SGHAT, CDR2 FQNNGV. V was cut by 4 bases and J by 7 bases, with 13 bases left in between. This CDR3 comprises 14 residues. The CDR3 loop is CASSSVSGLGELFF. The CDR3 coding sequence is TGTGCCAGCAGCTCGGTATCAGGGCTCGGGGAGCTGTTTTTT. The variable domain in full, completed from reference TRBV11-2 and TRBJ2-2, reads EAGVAQSPRYKIIEKRQSVAFWCNPISGHATLYWYQQILGQGPKLLIQFQNNGVVDDSQLPKDRFSAERLKGVDSTLKIQPAKLEDSAVYLCASSSVSGLGELFFGEGSRLTVL.

This rearrangement joins TRBV29-1 to TRBJ1-1; D might be TRBD1 (5 bases). Germline V gene sequence: CDR1 SQVTM, CDR2 ANQGSEA. The CDR3 has 13 amino acids. V lost 4 bases to trimming and J lost 4 bases, with 13 bases between them. In DNA form, the CDR3 reads TGCAGCGTTGGTGGGGGGTCGGGCACTGAAGCTTTCTTT. Translated: CSVGGGSGTEAFF.

V gene TRBV28 combines with J gene TRBJ1-3; 9 bases are shared with TRBD1. This CDR3 region has 15 residues. From germline, CDR1 is MDHEN and CDR2 SYDVKM. J gave up 7 bases and V 8 bases, and 12 bases lay outside the gene matches. In nucleotides, the CDR3 is TGTGCCAGCGGCCATGACAGGGGGGGAAGGAACACCATATATTTT. The encoded protein is CASGHDRGGRNTIYF.

J is TRBJ2-1 and V is TRBV6-5, with D perhaps TRBD2 (6 bases). The CDR3 contains 14 residues. V lost 7 bases and J 4 bases, leaving 14 bases between the germline ends. Germline loops: CDR1 MNHEY, CDR2 SVGAGI. This chain's CDR3 is CASTSDSRYNEQFF. In DNA, the CDR3 is TGTGCCAGCACTAGCGATAGTAGATACAATGAGCAGTTCTTC.

CDR3: CASSYLRQGNQPQHF. As DNA, the CDR3 is TGTGCCAGCAGTTACTTAAGACAGGGCAATCAGCCCCAGCATTTT. The gene calls are TRBV6-2 or TRBV6-3 and TRBJ1-5; maybe TRBD1 (6 bases). Germline-derived CDR1 and CDR2 are MNHEY and SVGEGT. Trimming took off 1 base at V and 2 bases at J, with 9 bases between the two ends. This CDR3 is built from 15 residues.

The J gene is TRBJ1-1, the V gene TRBV30; D may be TRBD1 (5 bases). Trimming took 0 bases from V and 0 from J, leaving 11 bases between them. The CDR3 has 15 amino acids. In germline, CDR1 is GTSNPN, CDR2 SVGIG (reference sequence). This CDR3 is CAWSVDSTMNTEAFF. CDR3 in DNA: TGTGCCTGGAGTGTAGACAGTACAATGAACACTGAAGCTTTCTTT.

This chain links TRBV7-8 with TRBJ2-1, with 8 bases aligning to TRBD1. The V gene's germline CDR1 is SGHVS and CDR2 FQNEAQ. Trimming cost V 5 bases and J 4 bases; bases outside gene matches: 4. CDR3 size: 14 residues. The CDR3 region has the DNA TGTGCCAGCAGCCTGGGGACAGGATACAATGAGCAGTTCTTC. It translates to CASSLGTGYNEQFF.

Written as DNA, the CDR3 is TGTGCCAGCTCACCCTTACAGGGGGCGCCCTACAATGAGCAGTTCTTC. It encodes CASSPLQGAPYNEQFF. V usage is TRBV18 and J usage is TRBJ2-1, with 9 nucleotides matching TRBD1. CDR1 is KGHSH, CDR2 LQKENI, per germline. J lost 2 bases, V lost 3 bases, and 5 bases had no gene match. The CDR3 has 16 residues.

The chain is built from TRBV30 and TRBJ2-1; D perhaps matches TRBD2 (6 bases). The CDR3 spans 15 residues. Germline assignment: CDR1 GTSNPN and CDR2 SVGIG (reference sequence). Between the trimmed V and J ends, which lost 4 bases and 6 bases, there was a span of 19 bases. The CDR3 nucleotides read TGTGCCTGGACCGGTGGCGGGAAATCGGTCAATGAGCAGTTCTTC. Its translation is CAWTGGGKSVNEQFF.

The chain links TRBV24-1 to TRBJ2-5; the D is unclear. The CDR3 is 17 residues long. CDR1 is KGHDR, CDR2 SFDVKD, per germline. Trimming cost V 4 bases and J 1 base, with 18 bases left between them. The CDR3 DNA sequence: TGTGCCACCAGTGACCGATTGAAAACAGAAGTCCAAGAGACCCAGTACTTC. Protein: CATSDRLKTEVQETQYF.

This clone has only one observation. V gene TRBV27 combines with J gene TRBJ1-1; 7 bases map to TRBD1. CDR1 and CDR2 (germline): MNHEY, SMNVEV (reference sequence). CDR3 length: 14 amino acids. Trimming cost V 5 bases and J 7 bases; bases outside gene matches: 10. As DNA, the CDR3 is TGTGCCAGCAGTCCCGGGACAGAAACGCTTGAAGCTTTCTTT. Translated, it gives CASSPGTETLEAFF.

The chain has TRBV7-2 and TRBJ2-5; 12 bases are shared with TRBD2. The junction had 12 bases not matched to a gene; V was cut back by 2 bases and J by 5 bases. The CDR3 runs 18 residues. Germline CDR1 SGHTA, CDR2 FQGNSA. The DNA for the CDR3 is TGTGCCAGCAGCTTAAATCACATGTCTAGCGGGAGGGCGGAGACCCAGTACTTC. Protein: CASSLNHMSSGRAETQYF.

The chain is built from TRBV7-2 and TRBJ2-1; tentatively, D is TRBD2 (6 bases). CDR1 and CDR2 from the germline V gene are SGHTA and FQGNSA. The CDR3 is made up of 16 amino acids. Trimming pared 4 bases from V and 0 bases from J, leaving 13 bases between. The CDR3 nucleotides are TGTGCCAGCAGCTGGCGGGACGGAATCTCCTACAATGAGCAGTTCTTC. Its translation is CASSWRDGISYNEQFF.

The chain recombines TRBV5-8 with TRBJ1-2; the D is unclear. The germline gives CDR1 SGHTS, CDR2 YDEGEE. The CDR3 is 14 residues long. The germline V and J ends were trimmed by 0 bases and 0 bases, with 6 bases remaining between them. The CDR3 here is CASSLGGANYGYTF. CDR3 DNA: TGTGCCAGCAGCTTGGGAGGAGCTAACTATGGCTACACCTTC.

This sequence joins TRBV5-1 and TRBJ1-4, with 8 bases fitting TRBD1. Germline-derived CDR1 and CDR2 are SGHRS and YFSETQ. The junction had 1 base not matched to a gene; V was cut back by 1 base and J by 5 bases. The CDR3 has 14 residues. CDR3 loop: CASSLQGANEKLFF. The CDR3 nucleotides read TGCGCCAGCAGCTTGCAGGGGGCCAATGAAAAACTGTTTTTT. Full variable domain (rest looked up from reference TRBV5-1 and TRBJ1-4): KAGVTQTPRYLIKTRGQQVTLSCSPISGHRSVSWYQQTPGQGLQFLFEYFSETQRNKGNFPGRFSGRQFSNSRSEMNVSTLELGDSALYLCASSLQGANEKLFFGSGTQLSVL.

The chain has TRBV9 and TRBJ1-1; weak D call: TRBD1 (5 bases). V was clipped by 0 bases and J by 6 bases, with 15 bases between them. Looked up from germline, CDR1 is SGDLS and CDR2 is YYNGEE. The length of the CDR3 is 15 residues. Written as DNA, the CDR3 is TGTGCCAGCAGCGTAGGTCCGGGGGGAAGTGCTGAAGCTTTCTTT. Translation: CASSVGPGGSAEAFF.

The chain has TRBV19 and TRBJ2-2; TRBD1 is a possible D gene (6 bases). Trimming took off 6 bases at V and 0 bases at J, with 14 bases between the two ends. CDR3 length: 16 residues. Germline values: CDR1 LNHDA, CDR2 SQIVND (reference sequence). CDR3 DNA sequence: TGTGCCAGTAGACCTTCCGGACAGTCGAACACCGGGGAGCTGTTTTTT. This gives the protein CASRPSGQSNTGELFF.

This clone has just a few counts. As DNA, the CDR3 is TGTGCCAGCAGCTACGGACTAGCGGGAAATCTTGAGCAGTTCTTC. It codes for CASSYGLAGNLEQFF. V and J are TRBV5-4 and TRBJ2-1, with TRBD2 matching over 12 bases. There are 15 residues in the CDR3. CDR1 and CDR2 from the germline V gene are SGHNT and YYREEE (reference sequence). J lost 9 bases, V lost 3 bases, and 7 bases had no gene match.

The rearrangement links TRBV29-1 to TRBJ1-1, with 9 bases matching TRBD1. Germline loops: CDR1 SQVTM, CDR2 ANQGSEA. The CDR3 consists of 14 residues. V gave up 2 bases and J gave up 5 bases; unmatched junction bases: 6. The DNA of the CDR3 is TGCAGCGTTGAACGGGACAGGGTGTGGACTGAAGCTTTCTTT. Amino acids: CSVERDRVWTEAFF.

The chain uses TRBV15 and TRBJ2-7; tentatively, D is TRBD1 (7 bases). Germline CDR1 and CDR2: LNHNV and YYDKDF (reference sequence). V was trimmed by 5 bases and J by 0 bases, leaving 14 bases between them. The CDR3 totals 15 residues. In DNA, the CDR3 is TGTGCCACCAGCCCCAGGGGGAGGACCTCCTACGAGCAGTACTTC. It encodes CATSPRGRTSYEQYF.

The rearrangement links TRBV4-2 to TRBJ2-1; the D gene is possibly TRBD2 (6 bases). CDR1 LGHNA and CDR2 YNFKEQ come from the germline V gene. This CDR3 region has 13 residues. Trimming cost V 0 bases and J 7 bases, with 7 bases left between them. DNA of the CDR3: TGTGCCAGCAGCCAAGAAGGAGGGAATGAGCAGTTCTTC. The encoded protein is CASSQEGGNEQFF.

This chain joins TRBV4-3 and TRBJ2-1; tentative D call: TRBD1 (6 bases). Germline CDR1 and CDR2: LGHNA and YSLEER. The V end lost 4 bases, the J end lost 5 bases, and 12 bases lay between the germline ends. The length of the CDR3 is 14 residues. As DNA, the CDR3 is TGCGCCAGCAGCCTCGAAGGGGGAGACAATGAGCAGTTCTTC. Protein sequence: CASSLEGGDNEQFF.

The CDR3 spells CASIRGQGNTEAFF. CDR3 nucleotides: TGTGCCAGTATCCGTGGACAGGGGAACACTGAAGCTTTCTTT. The chain uses TRBV19 and TRBJ1-1, with 8 positions matching TRBD1. V was pared by 7 bases and J by 1 base, with 5 bases of the junction left unmatched. This CDR3 comprises 14 residues. Germline V lookup: CDR1 LNHDA, CDR2 SQIVND (reference sequence). The complete variable domain, with remaining parts taken from reference TRBV19 and TRBJ1-1, reads DGGITQSPKYLFRKEGQNVTLSCEQNLNHDAMYWYRQDPGQGLRLIYYSQIVNDFQKGDIAEGYSVSREKKESFPLTVTSAQKNPTAFYLCASIRGQGNTEAFFGQGTRLTVV.

This rearrangement joins TRBV6-2 or TRBV6-3 to TRBJ1-2, with 7 bases fitting TRBD1. The germline CDR1 and CDR2 sequences are MNHEY and SVGEGT. After removal of 2 bases from V and 4 bases from J, the junction contained 7 bases not matched to a gene. CDR3 length equals 15 residues. As DNA, the CDR3 is TGTGCCAGCAGTTACGAAGACAGGGTCACCTATGGCTACACCTTC. This encodes CASSYEDRVTYGYTF.

V is TRBV30 and J is TRBJ2-7; 8 bases fit TRBD1. Germline V gene data show CDR1 as GTSNPN and CDR2 as SVGIG (reference sequence). CDR3 size: 12 residues. V was pared by 3 bases and J by 5 bases, with 3 bases of the junction left unmatched. CDR3 nucleotide sequence: TGTGCCTGGAGGACAGGGGTACACGAGCAGTACTTC. Translating it yields CAWRTGVHEQYF.

The CDR3 loop reads CASTGTPAPYEQYF. CDR3 DNA: TGTGCCAGCACCGGGACACCGGCACCCTACGAGCAGTACTTC. The chain carries TRBV21-1 and TRBJ2-7; the table's D call, TRBD1, was not checked against the DNA. TRBV21-1 is a pseudogene locus. The CDR3 covers 14 residues.

The chain has TRBV28 and TRBJ2-6; D unclear. V lost 5 bases, J lost 2 bases, and 10 bases lay in between. Germline V CDR1 and CDR2: MDHEN, SYDVKM. This CDR3 is 15 amino acids long. CDR3 protein: CASSPPGTGANVLTF. The CDR3 coding sequence is TGTGCCAGCAGTCCCCCAGGTACTGGGGCCAACGTCCTGACTTTC. Based on the CDR3 plus reference TRBV28 and TRBJ2-6, the full variable domain is DVKVTQSSRYLVKRTGEKVFLECVQDMDHENMFWYRQDPGLGLRLIYFSYDVKMKEKGDIPEGYSVSREKKERFSLILESASTNQTSMYLCASSPPGTGANVLTFGAGSRLTVL.

V gene TRBV9 combines with J gene TRBJ1-3; D ambiguous. The CDR3 covers 14 residues. V lost 4 bases and J 4 bases, leaving 12 bases between the germline ends. The V gene's germline CDR1 is SGDLS and CDR2 YYNGEE. For the CDR3, the DNA is TGTGCCAGCAGCCCTCGCCAGAGGGGAAACACCATATATTTT. Translation: CASSPRQRGNTIYF.

This chain joins TRBV7-8 and TRBJ2-2; maybe TRBD1 (6 bases). Between the trimmed V and J ends, which lost 5 bases and 4 bases, there was a span of 20 bases. Per the germline V gene, CDR1 is SGHVS and CDR2 is FQNEAQ. This CDR3 comprises 17 residues. The CDR3 here is CASSTPPGTTFTGELFF. DNA for the CDR3: TGTGCCAGCAGCACCCCGCCCGGGACAACATTCACCGGGGAGCTGTTTTTT.